Given below is one T cell receptor (beta chain) in context. This CDR3 comprises 15 residues. CDR1 is SGHTS, CDR2 YDEGEE, per germline. V shed 3 bases, J shed 4 bases, and the junction held 7 bases outside the gene matches. The data derive from a study of T cell changes during pregnancy in multiple sclerosis. Some clones are missing from TCRdb's copy, which holds only in-frame ones; the method was immunoSEQ multiplex PCR. Here the sample spans tens of thousands of clones, 92% being singletons. Sequences were derived from peripheral blood, sampled before pregnancy. The chain employs TRBV5-8 and TRBJ2-5; 9 nucleotides align to TRBD2. This sequence was found in a female donor with multiple sclerosis, enrolled in a pregnancy study. As DNA, the CDR3 is TGTGCCAGCAGCTGGGGCGGGAGGGGATCAGAGACCCAGTACTTC. Protein product: CASSWGGRGSETQYF.